This T cell receptor (beta chain) was recorded in a study of blood T cell repertoires in COVID-19. About the study: Samples came from the United States, Italy and Spain, spanning acute and convalescent COVID-19.

Points on this clone: Compared with germline, one end of the junction differs, possibly owing to a read error.

In the authors' methods: Nucleated cell counts were estimated from reference gene primer amplification. Libraries were prepared by immunoSEQ multiplex PCR; TCRdb keeps only in-frame clonotypes and omits some of them. The DNA gave D and trimming, while V, J and clone size come from that table. This table holds about 340,000 clones, 80% to 90% found once. The participants were between roughly 18 and 89 years old and came from some 23 US areas. Categorization into cohorts depended on clinical history that participants reported. This CDR3 has 11 residues. The sample consisted of PBMCs or T cells enriched from blood (not recorded which). This receptor was obtained from a woman aged 40 to 55 with acute COVID-19. V and J are TRBV12-3 or TRBV12-4 and TRBJ2-7; 9 bases are shared with TRBD1. The CDR3 reads CASSRDRVVFF. CDR3 nucleotide sequence: TGTGCCAGCAGTCGGGACAGGGTCGTTTTCTTC.